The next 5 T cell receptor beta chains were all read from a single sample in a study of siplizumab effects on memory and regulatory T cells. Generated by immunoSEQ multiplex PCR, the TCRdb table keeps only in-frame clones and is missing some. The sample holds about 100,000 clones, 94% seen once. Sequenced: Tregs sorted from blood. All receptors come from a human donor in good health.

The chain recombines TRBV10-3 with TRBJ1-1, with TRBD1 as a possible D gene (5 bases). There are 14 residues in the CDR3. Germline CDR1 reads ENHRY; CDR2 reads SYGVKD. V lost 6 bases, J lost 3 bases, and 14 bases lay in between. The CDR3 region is CAIRAGSGHTEAFF. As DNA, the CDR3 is TGTGCCATCAGAGCCGGGTCAGGGCACACTGAAGCTTTCTTT.

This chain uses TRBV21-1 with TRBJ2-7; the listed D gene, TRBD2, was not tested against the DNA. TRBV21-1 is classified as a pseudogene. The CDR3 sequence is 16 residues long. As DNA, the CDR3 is TGTGCCAGCAGCAAAGCTTCCACTAGCGGGAAATACGAGCAGTACTTC. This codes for CASSKASTSGKYEQYF.

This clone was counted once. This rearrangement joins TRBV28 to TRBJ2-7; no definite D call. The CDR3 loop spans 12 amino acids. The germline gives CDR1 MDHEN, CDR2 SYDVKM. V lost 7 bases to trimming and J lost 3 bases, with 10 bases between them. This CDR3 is CASKQNHYEQYF. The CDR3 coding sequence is TGTGCCAGCAAACAAAATCACTACGAGCAGTACTTC.

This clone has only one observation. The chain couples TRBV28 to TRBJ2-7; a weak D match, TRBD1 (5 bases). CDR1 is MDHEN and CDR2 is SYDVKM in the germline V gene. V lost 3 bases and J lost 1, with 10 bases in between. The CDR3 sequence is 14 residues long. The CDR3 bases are TGTGCCAGCAGTTTGTCAGGGATTTCCTACGAGCAGTACTTC. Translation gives CASSLSGISYEQYF.

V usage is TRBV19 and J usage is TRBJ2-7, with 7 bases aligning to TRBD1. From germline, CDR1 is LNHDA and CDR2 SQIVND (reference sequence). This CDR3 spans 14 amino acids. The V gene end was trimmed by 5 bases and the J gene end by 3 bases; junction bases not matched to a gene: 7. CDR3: CASSDRDLDYEQYF. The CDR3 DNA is TGTGCCAGTAGTGACAGGGACCTCGACTACGAGCAGTACTTC.